This T cell receptor beta chain comes out of a study of molecular identifiers for immune sequencing clone quantification. In this sample, this clonotype turned up many times. V lost 8 bases and J 6 bases, leaving 14 bases between the germline ends. Looked up from germline, CDR1 is MNHEY and CDR2 is SVGEGT. The CDR3 consists of 13 residues. The authors built bulk TCR libraries by previously described methods with listed TCR primers. TCRdb reprocessed the PCR reads via MiXCR and lists one record per CDR3 protein. This sample has more than 250,000 distinct CDR3 sequences; 20% to 25% occur once, and the top ten carry about 0.81%.

The rearrangement joins TRBV6-2 or TRBV6-3 to TRBJ1-5, with D possibly TRBD1 on 5 matching bases. The TCR comes from a human donor in good health. Some libraries in this study had Jurkat cell RNA spiked in. Material: naive CD8+ T cells from blood, with Jurkat cell RNA spiked in. The subset: FACS-sorted CD8+CD4-CCR7+CD45RA+ naive T cells. The CDR3 DNA sequence: TGTGCCAGCCACGCAGGGTTGCCTCAGCCCCAGCATTTT. It yields the protein CASHAGLPQPQHF.